This T cell receptor beta chain was captured in a study of T cells expressing NK-cell markers. Germline CDR1 and CDR2: SQVTM and ANQGSEA. The CDR3 runs to 14 residues. TCR beta libraries carry UMIs added by 5'RACE template switching. TCRdb re-analyzed the 5' RACE reads; it lists each CDR3 protein once, without DNA. The listing contains fewer than 300,000 distinct CDR3 sequences. Study findings and constraints: The study found dominant NKG2C+ clonotypes at roughly 1.0-7.0% of CD8+ T cells in six donors.

Points on this clonotype: Antigen specificity is unknown.

The sequence was obtained from a woman between 18 and 69 years old in good health. Source material: blood T cells: a sorted CD56 or NKG2C T cell subset, CD4+ or CD8+ T cells, or bulk PBMC T cells (not recorded which). The genes are TRBV29-1 and TRBJ2-1; without DNA, the TCRdb call of TRBD2 cannot be checked. The CDR3 loop reads CSVEDLAGGPVQFF.